This T cell receptor beta chain originates from a study of T cells after yellow fever vaccination. As for this clonotype: Its antigen remains unknown.

V was pared by 5 bases and J by 0 bases, with 16 bases between. This CDR3 has 16 amino acids. Whole-study results and caveats: Post-booster repertoires again held most primary-vaccination clones (roughly 95% CD4, about 90% CD8). Peak timing came faster in the weaker secondary response, day 5 versus 15.

TCR cDNA, made by 5'RACE template switching, carried an added universal primer site and UMIs. TCRdb ran MiXCR on the 5' RACE reads and lists one entry per CDR3 protein. In the table there are about 240,000 distinct CDR3 sequences, 6.9% of which are singletons. Sequences were derived from CD4+ T cells sorted from PBMCs, sampled 15 days after the yellow fever booster vaccination. The chain links TRBV12-3 or TRBV12-4 to TRBJ1-1; D might be TRBD1 (6 bases). The clonotype comes from a man in his thirties or forties who received the YFV17D yellow fever vaccine. The CDR3 DNA is TGTGCCAGCAGTCGCTGGGACATTCGAATGAACACTGAAGCTTTCTTT. Translation: CASSRWDIRMNTEAFF.